The clone carrying this TCR beta chain was observed a single time. This record comes from a study of T cell changes during pregnancy in multiple sclerosis. The table came from immunoSEQ multiplex PCR; TCRdb's copy has only in-frame clones and leaves some out. This sample has roughly 14,000 clones; 65% to 90% occur once, and the top ten carry about a fifth. Looked up from germline, CDR1 is MNHEY and CDR2 is SMNVEV (reference sequence). J gave up 4 bases and V 5 bases, and 10 bases lay outside the gene matches. This CDR3 has 16 residues. Sample: CD8+ T cells from peripheral blood mononuclear cells, taken in the first trimester of pregnancy. V is TRBV27 and J is TRBJ2-1; 8 bases map to TRBD1. This TCR was recovered from a female donor with multiple sclerosis, enrolled in a pregnancy study. DNA of the CDR3: TGTGCCAGCAGTGGATCCGACAGGGGATTATACAATGAGCAGTTCTTC. Translation gives CASSGSDRGLYNEQFF.